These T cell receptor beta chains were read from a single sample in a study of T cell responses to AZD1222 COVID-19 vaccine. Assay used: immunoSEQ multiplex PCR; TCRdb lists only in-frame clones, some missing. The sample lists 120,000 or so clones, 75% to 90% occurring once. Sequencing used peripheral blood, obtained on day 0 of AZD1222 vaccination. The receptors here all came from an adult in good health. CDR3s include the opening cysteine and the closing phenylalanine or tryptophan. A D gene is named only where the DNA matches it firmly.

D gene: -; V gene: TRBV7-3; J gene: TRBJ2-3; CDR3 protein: CASSLKADTQYF
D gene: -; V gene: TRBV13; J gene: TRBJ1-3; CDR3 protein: CASSSRSTIYF
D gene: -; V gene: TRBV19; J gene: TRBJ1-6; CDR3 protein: CASSMNPVQAGSSYNSPLHF
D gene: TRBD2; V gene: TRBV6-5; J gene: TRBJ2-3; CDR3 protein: CASKLAGGSDTQYF
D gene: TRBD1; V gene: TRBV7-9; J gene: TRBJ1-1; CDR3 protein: CASSPRTGKNTEAFF
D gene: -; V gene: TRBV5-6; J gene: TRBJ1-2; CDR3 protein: CASSLAYGYTF
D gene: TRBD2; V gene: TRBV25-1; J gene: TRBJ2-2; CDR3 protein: CASSPRLAGTGELFF
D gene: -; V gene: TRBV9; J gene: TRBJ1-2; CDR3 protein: CASSVSTNSYGYTF
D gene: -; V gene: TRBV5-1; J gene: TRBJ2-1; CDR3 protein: CASSPLGGLMSPNNEQFF
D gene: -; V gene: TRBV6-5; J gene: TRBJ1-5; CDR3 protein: CATRGGLDQPQHF
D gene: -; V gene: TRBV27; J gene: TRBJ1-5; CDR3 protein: CASWPGPGVGNQPQHF
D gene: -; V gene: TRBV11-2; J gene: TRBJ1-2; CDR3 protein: CASSLLRTASSGYTF
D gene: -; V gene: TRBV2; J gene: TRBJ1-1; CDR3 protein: CASSNERQAWGAFF
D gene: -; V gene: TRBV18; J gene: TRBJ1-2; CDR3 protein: CASSPTGALGYTF
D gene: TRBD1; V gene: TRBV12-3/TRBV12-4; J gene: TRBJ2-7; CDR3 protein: CASRDGQVNEQYF
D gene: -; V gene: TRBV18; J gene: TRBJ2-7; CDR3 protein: CASSRGQLYEQYF
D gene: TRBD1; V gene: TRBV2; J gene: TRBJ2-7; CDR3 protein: CASNRQGGEQYF
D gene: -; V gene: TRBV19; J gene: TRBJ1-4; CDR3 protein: CASSKPGARYEKLFF
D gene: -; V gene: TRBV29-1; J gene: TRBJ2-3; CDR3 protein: CSAGPSTDTQYF
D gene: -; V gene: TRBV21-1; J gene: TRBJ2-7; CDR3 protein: CASSKSVLGLAALHTYEQYF
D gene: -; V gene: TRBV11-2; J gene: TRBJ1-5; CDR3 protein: CASSLDFGGQPQHF
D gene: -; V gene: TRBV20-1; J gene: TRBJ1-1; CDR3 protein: CSARYSTEAFF
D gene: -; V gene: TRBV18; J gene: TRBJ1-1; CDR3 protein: CASSPLDRPEAFF
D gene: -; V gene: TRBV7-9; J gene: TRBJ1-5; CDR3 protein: CASTGGRGNQPQHF
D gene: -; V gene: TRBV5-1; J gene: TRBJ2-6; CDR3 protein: CASSIASGANVLTF
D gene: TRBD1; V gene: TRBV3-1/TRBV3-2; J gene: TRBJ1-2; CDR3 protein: CASSHRDRGQFRGYTF
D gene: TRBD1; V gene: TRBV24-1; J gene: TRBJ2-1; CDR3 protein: CATSDLQGSYNEQFF
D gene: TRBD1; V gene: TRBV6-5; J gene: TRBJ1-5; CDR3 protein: CASSSDRERGNQPQHF